Ten or more counts support the clone carrying this T cell receptor beta chain. Its specificity is unknown. The sample is drawn from a study of T cell repertoires in cytomegalovirus infection. Study-level information: It can be stated that public TCR beta signatures indicated CMV infection as well as a matching HLA type. General observations from the study: What dominated the ex vivo response were HLA-C-restricted CMV-specific TCR beta clonotypes.

CDR1 is SGHTA, CDR2 FQGNSA, per germline. V lost 5 bases and J lost 4, with 20 bases in between. The CDR3 spans 16 residues. MiXCR, applied by TCRdb to the reads, yields one record per CDR3 protein. This sample has approximately 990,000 distinct CDR3 sequences, with about 33% found just once. Sample: cultured CD8+ T cells from PBMCs, taken from culture after CMV antigen stimulation. The sequence was collected from a human donor in good health (CMV status not recorded). Some clones in this sample may be carry-over from other donors' samples. The chain combines TRBV7-2 with TRBJ2-5, with a possible D match to TRBD2 (6 bases). In nucleotides, the CDR3 is TGTGCCAGCAGCCACGGCCTATCGGGGGTTGGAGAGACCCAGTACTTC. Amino acid sequence: CASSHGLSGVGETQYF.